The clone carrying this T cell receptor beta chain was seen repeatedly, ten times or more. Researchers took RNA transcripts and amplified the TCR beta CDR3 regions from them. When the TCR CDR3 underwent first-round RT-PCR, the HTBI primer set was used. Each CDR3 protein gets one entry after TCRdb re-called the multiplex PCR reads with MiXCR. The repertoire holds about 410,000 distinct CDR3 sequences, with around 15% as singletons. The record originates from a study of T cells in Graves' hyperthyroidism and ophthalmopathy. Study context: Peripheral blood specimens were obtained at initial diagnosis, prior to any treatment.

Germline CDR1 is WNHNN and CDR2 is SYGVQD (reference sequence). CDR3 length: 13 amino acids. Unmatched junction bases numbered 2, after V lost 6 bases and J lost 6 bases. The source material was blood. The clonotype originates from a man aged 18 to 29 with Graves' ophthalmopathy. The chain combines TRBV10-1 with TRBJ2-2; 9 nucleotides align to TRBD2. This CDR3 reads CASSGLASGELFF. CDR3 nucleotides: TGCGCCAGCAGCGGACTAGCGTCCGGGGAGCTGTTTTTT.